This TCR beta chain was retrieved from a study of cytomegalovirus exposure and HLA in healthy donors. The trim removed 5 bases at V and 0 bases at J, leaving 8 bases unmatched. Per the germline V gene, CDR1 is SEHNR and CDR2 is FQNEAQ (reference sequence). The CDR3 length is 17 residues. Broader study findings: Most TCR sequences proved rare, with some public TCRs found in many donors.

On this clone: Its antigen is as yet unknown.

Profiled with immunoSEQ multiplex PCR; TCRdb holds only in-frame clones, not every one. The data contain some 350,000 clones, roughly 87% of them singletons. The chain carries TRBV7-9 and TRBJ2-2; 8 nucleotides line up with TRBD1. The sequenced sample consisted of PBMCs. This receptor was taken from a woman younger than 45 in good health and CMV-seropositive. The CDR3 nucleotides read TGTGCCAGCAGCACCAACAGGGACAGGCCGAACACCGGGGAGCTGTTTTTT. This translates into CASSTNRDRPNTGELFF.